This T cell receptor (beta chain) was retrieved from a study of CD8 T cells in Susac syndrome. Germline assignment: CDR1 MNHNS and CDR2 SASEGT. There are 15 residues in the CDR3. Trimming took off 5 bases at V and 0 bases at J, with 11 bases between the two ends. Peripheral blood CD8+ and CD4+ T cells were profiled by TCR beta sequencing. Controls were age- and sex-matched healthy donors. cDNA came from roughly 0.5 to 1 ug RNA primed by random hexamers. From the immunoSEQ multiplex PCR reads, TCRdb called clonotypes with MiXCR, one entry per CDR3 protein. The table lists 100,000 to 150,000 distinct CDR3 sequences, nearly 95% of them singletons, with around 0.12% in the top ten.

This sequence originates from a human donor in good health. The sequenced sample consisted of CD4+ T cells from PBMCs. The rearrangement uses TRBV6-1 and TRBJ2-1; D possibly corresponds to TRBD1 (6 bases). CDR3: CASSNDRSSYNEQFF. The CDR3 DNA is TGTGCCAGCAGTAACGACAGGAGCTCCTACAATGAGCAGTTCTTC.